Listed here is a single T cell receptor beta chain. Its antigen is still unknown. Mouse names are used for the genes. Read data end 1 residue before the CDR3 end; the end is taken from the germline J gene. The germline CDR1 and CDR2 sequences are NNHNN and SYGAGS (reference sequence). The CDR3 runs to 14 residues. After removal of 5 bases from V and 1 base from J, the junction contained 0 bases not matched to a gene. The data derive from a study of tissue T cells after allogeneic stem cell transplantation. Study-level results: Motif-based clustering found tissue-specific repertoire signatures shared across patients, though few clones were shared. Limitations included a small, clinically heterogeneous cohort and limited sampling depth.

Documented time point: mouse harvest day 14 after allogeneic transplant. The graft held 10^6 splenic CD5+ T cells and 10^7 T-cell-depleted bone marrow cells. Data came from immunoSEQ multiplex PCR; TCRdb stores just in-frame clones and leaves some out. Of 7,800 or so clones in the sample, approximately 34% are singletons; the top ten hold 2.5% to 3.5%. The clonotype comes from a female BALB/c mouse given C57BL/6 T cells with graft-versus-host disease after an allogeneic hematopoietic cell transplant. The sequenced material came from skin. V gene TRBV13-2 combines with J gene TRBJ2-2, with 9 bases fitting TRBD1. The chain's CDR3 is CASGDRGNTGQLYF. The sequenced part of the CDR3 DNA is TGTGCCAGCGGGGACAGGGGAAACACCGGGCAGCTCTAC.